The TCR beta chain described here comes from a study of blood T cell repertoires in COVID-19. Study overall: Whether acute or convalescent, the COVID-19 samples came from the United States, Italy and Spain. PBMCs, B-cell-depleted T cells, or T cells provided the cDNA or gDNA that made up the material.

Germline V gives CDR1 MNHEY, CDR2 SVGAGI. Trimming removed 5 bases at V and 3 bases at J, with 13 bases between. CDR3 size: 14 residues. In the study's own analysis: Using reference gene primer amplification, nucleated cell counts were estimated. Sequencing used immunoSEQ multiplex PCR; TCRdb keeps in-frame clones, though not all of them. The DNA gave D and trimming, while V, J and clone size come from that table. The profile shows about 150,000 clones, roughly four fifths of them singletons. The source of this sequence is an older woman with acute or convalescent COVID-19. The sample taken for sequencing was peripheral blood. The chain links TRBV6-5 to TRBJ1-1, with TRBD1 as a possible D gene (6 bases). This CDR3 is CASSLQGTYTEAFF. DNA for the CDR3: TGTGCCAGCAGTCTACAGGGTACCTACACTGAAGCTTTCTTT.